The present T cell receptor (delta chain) was sequenced within a study of γδ T cells in repeated Plasmodium falciparum infection. Across the study: Four controlled malaria infections with P. falciparum NF54 spanned roughly 640 days. Malian gammadelta TCRs were studied during no-transmission periods and across acute malaria episodes.

CDR3 length equals 15 residues. Trimming cost V 0 bases and J 4 bases; bases outside gene matches: 7. Germline CDR1 and CDR2: GEAIGNYY and EKD. Vgamma9/Vdelta2+ and Vdelta2-negative gammadelta T cells were flow-sorted from PBMC for bulk sequencing. Sequencing covered both gamma and delta TCR chains per sample. TCRdb reanalysed the multiplex PCR reads via CATT. The sample records tens of thousands of delta-chain clones, 0.98% being singletons. To note about this clone: Antigen unknown. TCRdb's protein, taken from a much larger clone, differs from this DNA's translation at residue 6, likely owing to a read error; the protein displayed comes from the DNA.

Study observations and caveats: Malian children's Vdelta2-negative repertoires appeared more expanded and less diverse than Australians'.

This rearrangement joins TRDV2 to TRDJ1; 7 bases match TRDD3. Since TCRdb gives no J gene, matching the DNA to germline was used here to assign it. This sequence was found in a pool of human donors (malaria-infected and uninfected, not separated). Sequencing used gamma-delta T cells from blood. CDR3 DNA: TGTGCCTGTGACACCGCCGGGGATAAAAGCGATAAACTCATCTTT. Translating it yields CACDTAGDKSDKLIF.